These 8 T cell receptor beta chains were sequenced from one sample in a study of blood T cell repertoires in COVID-19 (TCRdb year 2020). To prepare the library, the immunoSEQ multiplex PCR assay was applied. Entries here come from immuneACCESS through TCRdb and include only in-frame sequences with V and J called. Some clones fail to appear in such tables; in the studies checked, an unresolved V gene covers under half of the shortfall, and the cause of the remainder is unknown. This sample is represented by hundreds of thousands of clones; approximately 80% of them were singletons. The ten largest clones take up over 1.5% of the sample. The sample taken for sequencing was peripheral blood. These receptors all come from a woman of 80 years or more with acute or convalescent COVID-19.

This CDR3 reads CASRTPGGYGYTF. CDR3 in DNA: TGTGCCAGCAGAACTCCGGGGGGCTATGGCTACACCTTC. The chain employs TRBV28 and TRBJ1-2, with D possibly matching TRBD1 (5 bases). The CDR3 has 13 residues. Looked up from germline, CDR1 is MDHEN and CDR2 is SYDVKM. V lost 6 bases, J lost 4 bases, and 12 bases lay in between.

Of note for this clone: Other DNA sequences in this specimen translate into the identical CDR3. CDR3 sequence reads: CASSLVSGGYEQYF. The CDR3 DNA reads TGCGCCAGCAGCTTGGTTAGCGGGGGGTACGAGCAGTACTTC. The chain joins TRBV5-1 to TRBJ2-7, with 10 bases lining up with TRBD2. The CDR3 is 14 residues long. The V and J ends lost 0 bases and 4 bases, in that order; junction bases with no gene match: 1. Per the germline V gene, CDR1 is SGHRS and CDR2 is YFSETQ.

This chain connects TRBV7-7 to TRBJ2-1; TRBD1 aligns across 8 bases. The length of the CDR3 is 15 residues. The germline CDR1 and CDR2 sequences are SSHAT and FNYEAQ (reference sequence). The V segment lost 5 bases and the J segment 1 base; nucleotides outside the gene matches: 4. CDR3 nucleotide sequence: TGTGCCAGCAGCCCGGACAGGGTGTCCTACAATGAGCAGTTCTTC. Protein product: CASSPDRVSYNEQFF.

The chain is built from TRBV15 and TRBJ1-3; 7 nucleotides align to TRBD1. V dropped 0 bases and J dropped 4; count of bases not matched to a gene: 6. Germline lookup yields CDR1 LNHNV and CDR2 YYDKDF (reference sequence). CDR3 length: 16 amino acids. The CDR3 nucleotides are TGTGCCACCAGCAGAGAAGGGGGCTCGGCAGGAAACACCATATATTTT. This gives the protein CATSREGGSAGNTIYF.

The CDR3 DNA sequence: TGTGCCAGCAGTTACTCGCGGGCAGGGACTACGGAGGCCCAGTACTTC. It specifies CASSYSRAGTTEAQYF. The chain joins TRBV6-2 or TRBV6-3 to TRBJ2-5, with 7 bases aligning to TRBD2. CDR1 MNHEY and CDR2 SVGEGT come from the germline V gene. This CDR3 comprises 16 residues. V lost 0 bases, J lost 9 bases, and 13 bases stayed unmatched.

The chain has TRBV5-8 and TRBJ2-1; 9 bases are shared with TRBD2. Unmatched junction bases numbered 6, after V lost 4 bases and J lost 4 bases. Germline-derived CDR1 and CDR2 are SGHTS and YDEGEE. This CDR3 has 15 residues. CDR3 bases: TGTGCCAGCAGCCCTGCTAGCGGGACTTACAATGAGCAGTTCTTC. The encoded protein is CASSPASGTYNEQFF.

V usage is TRBV15 and J usage is TRBJ2-3; D is uncertain. The germline CDR1 and CDR2 sequences are LNHNV and YYDKDF (reference sequence). The germline V and J ends were trimmed by 4 bases and 5 bases, with 10 bases remaining between them. The CDR3 consists of 13 residues. The CDR3 DNA is TGTGCCACCAGCACCCTAAATAGAGATACGCAGTATTTT. Translation: CATSTLNRDTQYF. The variable domain in full, completed from reference TRBV15 and TRBJ2-3, reads DAMVIQNPRYQVTQFGKPVTLSCSQTLNHNVMYWYQQKSSQAPKLLFHYYDKDFNNEADTPDNFQSRRPNTSFCFLDIRSPGLGDTAMYLCATSTLNRDTQYFGPGTRLTVL.

V and J are TRBV5-4 and TRBJ1-4, with a possible D match to TRBD1 (6 bases). The CDR3 loop spans 15 amino acids. V was cut by 4 bases and J by 4 bases, with 14 bases left in between. The V gene's germline CDR1 is SGHNT and CDR2 YYREEE (reference sequence). CDR3: CASSVRTVGNEKLFF. The CDR3 nucleotides read TGTGCCAGCAGCGTGCGGACAGTGGGTAATGAAAAACTGTTTTTT.